Sequencing of this T cell receptor beta chain was carried out in a study of cytomegalovirus exposure and HLA in healthy donors. On the study more broadly: A later analysis reported the 120 or so validation repertoires used the same platform as the roughly 670 first-cohort repertoires.

The donors belonged to the roughly 130-subject validation cohort, separate from the approximately 700-subject first cohort. The study's findings and limits: High specificity and sensitivity for cytomegalovirus status were reported for the classifier.

Comment on this clone: The antigen is not known.

CDR3 size: 18 residues. Germline V gene sequence: CDR1 LNHDA, CDR2 SQIVND (reference sequence). Trimming left V 6 bases short and J 2 bases short, with 25 bases between. The assay was immunoSEQ multiplex PCR, and TCRdb's table has in-frame clones only and misses some. Among 71,000 or so clones, approximately 94% were seen once, and the ten largest hold approximately 1.5%. The TCR originated in a man between 18 and 29 years old in good health and CMV-seropositive. The material sequenced was PBMCs. The chain carries TRBV19 and TRBJ1-1; the D is unclear. The CDR3, as DNA: TGTGCCAGTAGCGTCGAGGGCACCCGCCCGGGGAAAAACACTGAAGCTTTCTTT. Translating gives CASSVEGTRPGKNTEAFF. Supplemented by reference TRBV19 and TRBJ1-1, the full variable domain reads DGGITQSPKYLFRKEGQNVTLSCEQNLNHDAMYWYRQDPGQGLRLIYYSQIVNDFQKGDIAEGYSVSREKKESFPLTVTSAQKNPTAFYLCASSVEGTRPGKNTEAFFGQGTRLTVV.